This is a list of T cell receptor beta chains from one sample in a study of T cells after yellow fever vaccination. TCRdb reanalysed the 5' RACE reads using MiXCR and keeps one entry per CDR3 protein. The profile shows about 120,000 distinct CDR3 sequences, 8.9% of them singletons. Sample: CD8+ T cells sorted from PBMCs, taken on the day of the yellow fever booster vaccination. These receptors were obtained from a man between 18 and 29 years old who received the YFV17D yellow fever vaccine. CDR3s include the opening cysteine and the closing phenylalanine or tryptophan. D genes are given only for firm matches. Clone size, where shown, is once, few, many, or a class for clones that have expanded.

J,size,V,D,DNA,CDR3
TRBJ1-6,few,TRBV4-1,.,TGCGCCAGCAGCCCTTATGCCGGGGCCTCACCCCTCCACTTT,CASSPYAGASPLHF
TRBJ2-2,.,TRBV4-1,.,TGCGCCAGCAGCCAAGCTGGTCTTAGCGCCACCGGGGAGCTGTTTTTT,CASSQAGLSATGELFF
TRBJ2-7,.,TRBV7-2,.,TGTGCCAGCAGCTTTCTCACAGGGCGCGAGCAGTACTTC,CASSFLTGREQYF
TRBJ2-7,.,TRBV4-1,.,TGCGCCAGCAGCCAAGCTTATTCCTACGAGCAGTACTTC,CASSQAYSYEQYF
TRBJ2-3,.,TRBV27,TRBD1,TGTGCCAGCAGTCCAGGTACAGGGGGCGGGTATACGCAGTATTTT,CASSPGTGGGYTQYF
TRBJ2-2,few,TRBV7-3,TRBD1,TGTGCCAGCAGCTTGGGGACAGGGCACACCGGGGAGCTGTTTTTT,CASSLGTGHTGELFF
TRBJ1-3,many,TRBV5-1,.,TGCGCCAGCAGCCTGCGGACGGTGAATGAAGGAAACACCATATATTTT,CASSLRTVNEGNTIYF
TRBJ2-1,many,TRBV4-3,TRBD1,TGCGCCAGCAGCCAAGGAAGGACAGGGGGCTTCGATGAGCAGTTCTTC,CASSQGRTGGFDEQFF
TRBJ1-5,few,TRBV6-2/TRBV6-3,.,TGTGCCAGCACACCACCGGGGCGAAAGTATAGCAATCAGCCCCAGCATTTT,CASTPPGRKYSNQPQHF
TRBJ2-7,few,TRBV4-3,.,TGCGCCAGCAGCCCCGCCGCTTCAAGCTCCTACGAGCAGTACTTC,CASSPAASSSYEQYF
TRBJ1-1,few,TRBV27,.,TGTGCCAGCGGTCCGGGGGCAGGTACTGAAGCTTTCTTT,CASGPGAGTEAFF
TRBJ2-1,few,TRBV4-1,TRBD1,TGCGCCAGTAGGGACAGGGTGGGCTCCTACAATGAGCAGTTCTTC,CASRDRVGSYNEQFF
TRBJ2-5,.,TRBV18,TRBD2,TGTGCCAGCTTTTCCTTCAGCGGGGACCAAGAGACCCAGTACTTC,CASFSFSGDQETQYF
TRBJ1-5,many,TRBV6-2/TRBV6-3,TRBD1,TGTGCCAGCAGTTCAAGACAGGGACGTCAGCCCCAGCATTTT,CASSSRQGRQPQHF
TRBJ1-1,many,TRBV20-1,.,TGCAGTGCTCGCAGACGGAACATGAACACTGAAGCTTTCTTT,CSARRRNMNTEAFF
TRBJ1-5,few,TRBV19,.,TGTGCCAGTTGGCGGGCCGGTGGCAATCAGCCCCAGCATTTT,CASWRAGGNQPQHF
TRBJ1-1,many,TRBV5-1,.,TGCGCCAGCAGCCCAGATGGGGGGGGCACTGAAGCTTTCTTT,CASSPDGGGTEAFF
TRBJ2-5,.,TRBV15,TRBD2,TGTGCCACCAGCAGACTAGCGGGGGGGCAGGAGACCCAGTACTTC,CATSRLAGGQETQYF
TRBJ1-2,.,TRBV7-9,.,TGTGCCAGCAGCCCCGGGGGCTATGGCTACACCTTC,CASSPGGYGYTF
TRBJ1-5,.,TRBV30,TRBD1,TGTGCCTGGCGGGACAGGTCCAGCAATCAGCCCCAGCATTTT,CAWRDRSSNQPQHF
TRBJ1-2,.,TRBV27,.,TGTGCCAGCAGTTCGGGCCTAAACTATGGCTACACCTTC,CASSSGLNYGYTF
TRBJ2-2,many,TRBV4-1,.,TGCGCCAGCAGCCACCTCAGGGGAGCGACCGGGGAGCTGTTTTTT,CASSHLRGATGELFF
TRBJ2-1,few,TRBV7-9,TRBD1,TGTGCCAGCAGCGGCCGGGACAGGGCCTACAATGAGCAGTTCTTC,CASSGRDRAYNEQFF
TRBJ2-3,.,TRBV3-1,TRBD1,TGTGCCAGCAGCCAAGATCCTACCGGGACAGGGAACACAGATACGCAGTATTTT,CASSQDPTGTGNTDTQYF
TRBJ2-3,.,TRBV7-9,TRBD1,TGTGCCACCTGGGGTCCACAGGGGAAAGATACGCAGTATTTT,CATWGPQGKDTQYF
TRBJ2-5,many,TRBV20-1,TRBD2,TGCAGTGCTAGAGATGGGGGGGAGGGGGAGACCCAGTACTTC,CSARDGGEGETQYF
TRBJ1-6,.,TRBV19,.,TGTGCCAGTAGCCCTGGCCCGTCACCACTTCGGACCCTCCACTTT,CASSPGPSPLRTLHF
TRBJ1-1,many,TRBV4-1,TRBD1,TGCGCCAGCAGCCCCTCGACAGGGGCGGCTGAAGCTTTCTTT,CASSPSTGAAEAFF
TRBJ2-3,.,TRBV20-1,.,TGCAGTGCCCCCGGGACACAACGCACAGATACGCAGTATTTT,CSAPGTQRTDTQYF
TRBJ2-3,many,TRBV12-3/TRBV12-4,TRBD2,TGTGCCAGCAGAGATAGCGGGGGAGGCACAGATACGCAGTATTTT,CASRDSGGGTDTQYF
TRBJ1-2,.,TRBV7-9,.,TGTGCCAGCAGCTCGCGGGGCGTACGGGATGGCTACACCTTC,CASSSRGVRDGYTF
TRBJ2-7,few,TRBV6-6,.,TGTGCCAGCAGTTACGCCCGGAAGGGCCCGCCCTCCTACGAGCAGTACTTC,CASSYARKGPPSYEQYF
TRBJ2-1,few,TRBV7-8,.,TGTGCCAGCAGCCGCAGGGGCCGACGGACCTACAATGAGCAGTTCTTC,CASSRRGRRTYNEQFF
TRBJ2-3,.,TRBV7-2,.,TGTGCCAGCAGCCCTCGTAGGGCCGGGGGTTCAGATACGCAGTATTTT,CASSPRRAGGSDTQYF